This T cell receptor (beta chain) was captured in a study of T cell changes during pregnancy in multiple sclerosis. The repertoire was sequenced with immunoSEQ multiplex PCR; TCRdb's copy has only in-frame clones and lacks some. The sample holds around 69,000 clones; just over 90% are singletons and the top ten take roughly 2.1%. Sequencing used peripheral blood, obtained in the second trimester of pregnancy. The receptor was derived from a female donor in good health, enrolled as a control in a pregnancy study.

The DNA for the CDR3 is TGTGCCAGCAGCCTTCCGAGACAGCAGAACACTGAAGCTTTCTTT. Residues: CASSLPRQQNTEAFF. The rearrangement uses TRBV5-4 and TRBJ1-1, with a weak D call TRBD1 (5 bases). CDR1 is SGHNT, CDR2 YYREEE, per germline (reference sequence). Between the trimmed V and J ends, which lost 4 bases and 1 base, there was a span of 14 bases. The CDR3 length is 15 residues.